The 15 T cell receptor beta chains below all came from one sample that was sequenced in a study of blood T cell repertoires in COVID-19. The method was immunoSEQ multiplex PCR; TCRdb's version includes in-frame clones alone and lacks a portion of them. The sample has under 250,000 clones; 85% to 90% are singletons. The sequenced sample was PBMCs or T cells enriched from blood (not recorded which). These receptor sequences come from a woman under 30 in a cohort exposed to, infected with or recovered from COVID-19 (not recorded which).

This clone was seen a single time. Here the CDR3 DNA reads TGTGCCAGCAGTTGGGACAGTAACTATGGCTACACCTTC. The encoded protein is CASSWDSNYGYTF. J is TRBJ1-2 and V is TRBV2, with 7 bases matching TRBD1. CDR1 is SNHLY and CDR2 is FYNNEI in the germline V gene. CDR3 length: 13 amino acids. The V and J ends lost 5 bases and 1 base, in that order; junction bases with no gene match: 1.

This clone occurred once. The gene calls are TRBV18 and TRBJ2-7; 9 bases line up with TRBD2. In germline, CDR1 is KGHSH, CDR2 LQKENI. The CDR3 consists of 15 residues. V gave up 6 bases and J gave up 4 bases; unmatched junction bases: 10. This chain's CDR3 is CASSPAGGGAYEQYF. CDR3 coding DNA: TGTGCCAGCTCCCCCGCCGGCGGGGGGGCTTACGAGCAGTACTTC.

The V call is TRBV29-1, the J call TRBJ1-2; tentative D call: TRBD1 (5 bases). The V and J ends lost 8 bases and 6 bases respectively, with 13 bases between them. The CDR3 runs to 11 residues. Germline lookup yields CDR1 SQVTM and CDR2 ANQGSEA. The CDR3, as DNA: TGCAGCTCCCTAGGGGATAATGGCTACACCTTC. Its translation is CSSLGDNGYTF.

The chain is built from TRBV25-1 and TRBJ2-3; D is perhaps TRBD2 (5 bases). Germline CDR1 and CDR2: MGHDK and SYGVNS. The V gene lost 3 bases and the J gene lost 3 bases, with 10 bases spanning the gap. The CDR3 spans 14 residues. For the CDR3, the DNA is TGTGCCAGCAGTGATCTAGCTACTACAGATACGCAGTATTTT. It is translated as CASSDLATTDTQYF. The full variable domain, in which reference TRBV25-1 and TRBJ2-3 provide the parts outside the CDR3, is EADIYQTPRYLVIGTGKKITLECSQTMGHDKMYWYQQDPGMELHLIHYSYGVNSTEKGDLSSESTVSRIRTEHFPLTLESARPSHTSQYLCASSDLATTDTQYFGPGTRLTVL.

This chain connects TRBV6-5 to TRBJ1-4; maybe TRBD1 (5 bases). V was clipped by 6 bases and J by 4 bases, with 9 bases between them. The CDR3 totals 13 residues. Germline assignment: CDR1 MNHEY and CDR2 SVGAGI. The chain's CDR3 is CASRRQSNEKLFF. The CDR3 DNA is TGTGCCAGCAGAAGACAGAGTAATGAAAAACTGTTTTTT.

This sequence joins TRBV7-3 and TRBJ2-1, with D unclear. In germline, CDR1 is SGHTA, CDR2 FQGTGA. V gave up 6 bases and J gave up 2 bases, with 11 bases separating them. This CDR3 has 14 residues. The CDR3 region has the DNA TGTGCCAGCAGTATTACGGGTACCTACAATGAGCAGTTCTTC. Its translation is CASSITGTYNEQFF.

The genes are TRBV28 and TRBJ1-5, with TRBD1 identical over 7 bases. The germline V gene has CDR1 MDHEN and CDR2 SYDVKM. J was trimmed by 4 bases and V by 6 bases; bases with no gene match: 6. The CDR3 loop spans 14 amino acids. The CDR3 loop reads CASRKDRANQPQHF. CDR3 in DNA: TGTGCCAGCAGAAAAGACAGGGCTAATCAGCCCCAGCATTTT.

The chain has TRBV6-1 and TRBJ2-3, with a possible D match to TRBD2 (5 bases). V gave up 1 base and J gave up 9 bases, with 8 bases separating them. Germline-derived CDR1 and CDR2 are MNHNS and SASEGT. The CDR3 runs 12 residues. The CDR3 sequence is CASSEVGETQYF. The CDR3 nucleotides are TGTGCCAGCAGTGAAGTTGGGGAGACGCAGTATTTT.

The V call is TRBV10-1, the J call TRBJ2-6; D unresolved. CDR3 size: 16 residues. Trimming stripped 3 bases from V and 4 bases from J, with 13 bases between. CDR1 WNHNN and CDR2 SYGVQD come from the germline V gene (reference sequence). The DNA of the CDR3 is TGCGCCAGCAGTGAAAACAATAACATCGGGGCCAACGTCCTGACTTTC. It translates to CASSENNNIGANVLTF.

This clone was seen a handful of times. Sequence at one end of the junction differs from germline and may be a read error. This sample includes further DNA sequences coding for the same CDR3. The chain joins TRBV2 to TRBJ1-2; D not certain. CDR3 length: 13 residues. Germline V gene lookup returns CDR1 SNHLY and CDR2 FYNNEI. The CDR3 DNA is TGTGCCAGCAGCGAAGGAGGTTCCTATGGCTACACCTTC. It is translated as CASSEGGSYGYTF.

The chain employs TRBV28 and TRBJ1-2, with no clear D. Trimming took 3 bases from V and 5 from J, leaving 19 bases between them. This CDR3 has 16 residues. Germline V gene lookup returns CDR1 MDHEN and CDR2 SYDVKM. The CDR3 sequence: CASSLRPPWPSYGYTF. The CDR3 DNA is TGTGCCAGCAGTTTGCGGCCCCCGTGGCCTTCTTATGGCTACACCTTC.

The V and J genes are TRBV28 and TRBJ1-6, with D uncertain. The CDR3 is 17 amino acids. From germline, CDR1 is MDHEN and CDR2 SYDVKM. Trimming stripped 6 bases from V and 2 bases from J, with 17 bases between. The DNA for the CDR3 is TGTGCCAGCAGGCCTGGACTCCTACCTACCTATAATTCACCCCTCCACTTT. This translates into CASRPGLLPTYNSPLHF.

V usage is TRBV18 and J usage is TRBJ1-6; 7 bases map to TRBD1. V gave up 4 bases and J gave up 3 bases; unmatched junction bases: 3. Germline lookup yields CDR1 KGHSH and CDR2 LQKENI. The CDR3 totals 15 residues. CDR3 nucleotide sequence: TGTGCCAGCTCACTACAGGGGATCTATAATTCACCCCTCCACTTT. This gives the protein CASSLQGIYNSPLHF.

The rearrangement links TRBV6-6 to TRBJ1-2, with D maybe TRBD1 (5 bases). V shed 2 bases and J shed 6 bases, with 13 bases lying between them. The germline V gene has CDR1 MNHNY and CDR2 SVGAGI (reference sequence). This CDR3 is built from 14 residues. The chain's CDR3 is CASSYTDTTDGYTF. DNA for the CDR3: TGTGCCAGCAGTTACACGGACACAACGGATGGCTACACCTTC.

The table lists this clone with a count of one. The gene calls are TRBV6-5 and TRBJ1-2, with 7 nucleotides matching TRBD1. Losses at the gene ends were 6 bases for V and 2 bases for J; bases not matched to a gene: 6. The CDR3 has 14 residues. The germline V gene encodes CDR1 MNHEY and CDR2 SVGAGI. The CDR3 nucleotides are TGTGCCAGCAGGACGGGACAGTTAAACTATGGCTACACCTTC. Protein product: CASRTGQLNYGYTF.